This T cell receptor beta chain comes out of a study of T cell responses to AZD1222 COVID-19 vaccine (dated by TCRdb to the early 2020s). As for the study more broadly: AZD1222 recipients given second doses at about 4 weeks or at about 12 weeks were pooled, since spike-specific TCR depth and breadth were not found to differ between the two schedules. A total of approximately 230 trial participants underwent TCR sequencing, of whom 207 received two doses of AZD1222 and about 25 received two doses of the MenACWY control vaccine. Trial participants were enrolled by age into 18-55, 56-69 and 70-plus year subgroups, with roughly 150, 30 and 60 TCR-sequenced participants respectively. Results the study describes overall, beyond this receptor: Nearly half of unique spike-specific TCRs reportedly recognized epitopes outside regions mutated in the B.1.351 and B.1.1.7 variants. Because no day 14 peak-response samples were available, repertoires were characterized only after the peak T cell response. Conclusions about previously exposed vaccinees were limited because only six AZD1222 recipients were SARS-CoV-2 seropositive at baseline. Participants were mostly white British, with more females than males. The authors suggested clonal diversity may have been underestimated. A significant rise in spike-specific TCR breadth and depth was observed after two AZD1222 doses relative to day 0 and relative to MenACWY recipients. In the small 56-69-year group, the increase in depth fell short of significance, most likely because of low power. CD4 TCRs associated with the vaccine covered the entire spike protein, and the dominant responses were in regions 160-218 and 743-854.

On this clone: Its antigen is still unknown. One base away there is no much larger clone; base qualities are not given.

The junction shows trimming of 5 bases on V and 8 bases on J, and the gene matches do not reach 4 bases of it. For CDR1 and CDR2, the germline V gene lists KGHDR and SFDVKD. The CDR3, from cysteine to phenylalanine, totals 14 residues. Kept here is only the CDR3 DNA, which spans 42 bases and is read in frame from base 1. The CDR3 regions of human TCRbeta chains were subjected to immunosequencing. From the authors' description of their analysis: TCRs in the repertoires were compared against a reference library of SARS-CoV-2-specific TCRs that had been generated with the MIRA antigen-specificity platform. Breadth was defined as the fraction of unique TCRs that were SARS-CoV-2-associated. Depth was defined as the fraction of total T cells that were SARS-CoV-2-associated. Using the MIRA data, every spike-specific TCR was mapped to the spike region that the TCR reacted to and assigned to either a CD4 or a CD8 class. Log10-transformed breadth and depth values were compared by one-way ANOVA with Sidak's multiple comparisons tests. TCRdb's version of the immuneACCESS table is confined to in-frame rearrangements and falls short of the full clone set. An unresolved V gene accounts for under half of the shortfall where checked; the remainder is of unknown origin. From that table come the V and J calls and clone size; the DNA was used to work out D and trimming. This sample has 150,000 to 180,000 clones in its table, and 90% of those were observed once. Of the sample, 1.5% to 2% is held by the ten largest clones.

In light of the paper, this sample's time point label describes: baseline before first vaccination. Vaccinee samples came from UK trials COV001 and COV002, including a single-blind randomized controlled phase 2/3 trial of AZD1222 (ChAdOx1 nCoV-19) in healthy adults. For TCRbeta chain sequencing, PBMC samples from trial participants were taken at day 0 and at day 28 after the second dose. Recombination connected TRBV24-1 to TRBJ2-1; TRBD1 agrees with 11 junctional bases. The origin of this receptor is an adult in good health. Material: peripheral blood, obtained on day 0 of AZD1222 vaccination. The CDR3 protein is CATSVRTGGDEQFF. DNA sequence: TGTGCCACCAGTGTCCGGACAGGGGGCGATGAGCAGTTCTTC.